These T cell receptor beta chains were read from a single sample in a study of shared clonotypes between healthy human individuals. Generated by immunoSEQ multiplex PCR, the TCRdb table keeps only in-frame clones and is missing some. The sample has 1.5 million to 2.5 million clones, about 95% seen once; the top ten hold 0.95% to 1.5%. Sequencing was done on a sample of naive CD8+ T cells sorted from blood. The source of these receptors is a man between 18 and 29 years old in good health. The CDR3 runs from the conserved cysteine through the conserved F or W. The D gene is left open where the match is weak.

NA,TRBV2,CASRVGTSANYGYTF
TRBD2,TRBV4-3,CASSQSSGGYEQYF
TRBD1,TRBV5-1,CASSSWTGGPSYNEQFF
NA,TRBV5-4,CASSLGRTYEQYF
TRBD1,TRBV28,CASSILTGTGNYGYTF
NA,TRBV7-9,CASSSRWASEEKLFF
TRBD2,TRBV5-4,CASSETSGEQFF
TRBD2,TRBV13,CASSLGASGYQETQYF
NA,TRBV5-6,CASSLWARVQATGELFF
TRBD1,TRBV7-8,CASSSIPDRVEDEQFF
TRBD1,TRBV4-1,CASSQTRTGSYNEQFF
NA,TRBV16,CASSQSRNEQYF
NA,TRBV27,CASSLYEGGQPQHF
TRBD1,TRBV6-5,CASSYSTQGVTGELFF
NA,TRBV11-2,CASSLDLQTQYF
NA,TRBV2,CASSEGDRGSYEQYF
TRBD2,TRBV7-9,CASSLPTGTSLNEQYF
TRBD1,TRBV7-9,CASSPKAGTGNSHEQYF
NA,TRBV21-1,CASNRGLVETQYF
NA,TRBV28,CASSLRGADYEQYF
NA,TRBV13,CASSLGNRQETQYF
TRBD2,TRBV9,CASSVGGGLTDTQYF
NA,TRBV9,CASSTGTYEQYF
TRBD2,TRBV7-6,CASSPGLVGEQYF
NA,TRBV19,CASSIVSAGELFF
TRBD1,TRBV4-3,CASSQTGSTNEKLFF
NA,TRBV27,CASSFGGPPYNEQFF
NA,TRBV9,CASTPRAGGEKLFF
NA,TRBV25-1,CASSEWGEAYEQYF
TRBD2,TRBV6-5,CASSPLGGTFYEQYF
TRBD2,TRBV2,CASTTKGGLAKNIQYF
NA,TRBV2,CASRGPGLRTGELFF
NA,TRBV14,CASSPYGGKEDGYTF
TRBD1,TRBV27,CASSFGQGARYEQYF
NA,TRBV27,CASKADRSWNSPLHF
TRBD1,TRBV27,CASTPGEGAMTEAFF
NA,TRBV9,CASSAQGHQETQYF
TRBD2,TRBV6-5,CASTIGLAGNYEQYF
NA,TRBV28,CASSPGTSGNTIYF
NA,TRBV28,CASTLGSSGNTIYF
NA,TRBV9,CASSVGIGQPQHF
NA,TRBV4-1,CASSHKGGTYEQYF
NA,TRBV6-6,CASFPDRSHTEAFF
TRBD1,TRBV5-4,CASSLDRVYEQYF
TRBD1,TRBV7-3,CASSGTGTGAWDTQYF
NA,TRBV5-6,CASSLERGEKLFF
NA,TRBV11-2,CASSLSAGRGEQYF
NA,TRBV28,CASSLPFPGSTNEKLFF
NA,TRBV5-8,CASSLGSTDWNEQFF
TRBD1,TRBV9,CASSVKSGTGYEQYF
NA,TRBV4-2,CASSHPPDRTSTDTQYF
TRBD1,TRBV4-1,CASSQSTGGLFIGELFF
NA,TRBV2,CASEGQGVYNEQFF